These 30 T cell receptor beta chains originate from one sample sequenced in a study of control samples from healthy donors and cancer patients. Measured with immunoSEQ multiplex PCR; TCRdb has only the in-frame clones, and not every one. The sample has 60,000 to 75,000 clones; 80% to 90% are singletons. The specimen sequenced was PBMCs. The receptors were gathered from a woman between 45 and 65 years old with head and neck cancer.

CDR3 DNA sequence: TGTGCCAGCAGTGACAGTGCCGGCGGGACCCAGTACTTC. Translated, it gives CASSDSAGGTQYF. The chain uses TRBV6-6 and TRBJ2-5; D might be TRBD1 (5 bases). This CDR3 is 13 amino acids long. In germline, CDR1 is MNHNY, CDR2 SVGAGI (reference sequence). The V gene lost 5 bases and the J gene lost 7 bases, with 14 bases spanning the gap.

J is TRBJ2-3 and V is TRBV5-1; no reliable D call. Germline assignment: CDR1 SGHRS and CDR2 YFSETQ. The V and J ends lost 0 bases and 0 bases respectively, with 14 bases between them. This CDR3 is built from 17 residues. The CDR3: CASSLADSGRSTDTQYF. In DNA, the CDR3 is TGCGCCAGCAGCTTGGCCGACTCCGGTAGAAGCACAGATACGCAGTATTTT.

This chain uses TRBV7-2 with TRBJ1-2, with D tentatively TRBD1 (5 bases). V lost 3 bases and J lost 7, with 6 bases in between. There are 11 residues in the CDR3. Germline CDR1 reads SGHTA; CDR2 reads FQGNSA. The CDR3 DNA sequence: TGTGCCAGCAGCTTCAGGGTTGGCTACACCTTC. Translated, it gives CASSFRVGYTF.

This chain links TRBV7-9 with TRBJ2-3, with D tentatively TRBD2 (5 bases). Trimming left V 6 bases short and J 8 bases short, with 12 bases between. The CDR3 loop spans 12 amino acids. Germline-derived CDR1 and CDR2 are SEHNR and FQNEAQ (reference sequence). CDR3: CASSSGSGTQYF. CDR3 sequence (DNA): TGTGCCAGCAGTTCGGGATCGGGTACGCAGTATTTT.

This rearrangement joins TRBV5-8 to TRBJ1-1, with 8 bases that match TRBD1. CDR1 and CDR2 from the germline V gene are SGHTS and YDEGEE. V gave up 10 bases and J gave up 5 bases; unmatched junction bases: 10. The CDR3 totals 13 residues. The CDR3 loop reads CAGTDRVGTEAFF. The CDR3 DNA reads TGTGCCGGGACGGACAGGGTTGGAACTGAAGCTTTCTTT. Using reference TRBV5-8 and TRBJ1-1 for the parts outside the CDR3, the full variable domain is EAGVTQSPTHLIKTRGQQATLRCSPISGHTSVYWYQQALGLGLQFLLWYDEGEERNRGNFPPRFSGRQFPNYSSELNVNALELEDSALYLCAGTDRVGTEAFFGQGTRLTVV.

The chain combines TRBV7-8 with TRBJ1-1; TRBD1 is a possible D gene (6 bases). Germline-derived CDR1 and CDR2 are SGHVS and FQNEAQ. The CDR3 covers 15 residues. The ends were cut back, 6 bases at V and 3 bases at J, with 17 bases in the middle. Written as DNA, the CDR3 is TGTGCCAGCAGTCCCGGATCAGGGGAGTACACTGAAGCTTTCTTT. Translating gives CASSPGSGEYTEAFF.

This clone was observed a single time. The CDR3: CASSPDRGNTIYF. CDR3 sequence (DNA): TGTGCCAGCTCGCCCGACAGGGGAAACACCATATATTTT. The chain employs TRBV18 and TRBJ1-3, with TRBD1 as a possible D gene (6 bases). Germline V gene sequence: CDR1 KGHSH, CDR2 LQKENI. Between the trimmed V and J ends, which lost 6 bases and 4 bases, there was a span of 10 bases. This CDR3 is 13 amino acids long.

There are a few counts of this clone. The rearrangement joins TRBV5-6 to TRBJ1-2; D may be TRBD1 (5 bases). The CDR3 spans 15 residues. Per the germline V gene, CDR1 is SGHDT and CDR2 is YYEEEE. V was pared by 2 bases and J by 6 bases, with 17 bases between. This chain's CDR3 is CASSFGQGGKNGYTF. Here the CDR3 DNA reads TGTGCCAGCAGCTTCGGCCAGGGAGGGAAGAATGGCTACACCTTC.

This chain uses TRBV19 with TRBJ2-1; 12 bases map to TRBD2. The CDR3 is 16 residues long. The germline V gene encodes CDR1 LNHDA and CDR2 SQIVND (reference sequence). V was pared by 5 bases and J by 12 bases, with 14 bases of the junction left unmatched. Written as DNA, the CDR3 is TGTGCCAGTAGTCCCTTGACTAGCGGGGGTGCATTTGGGCAGTTCTTC. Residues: CASSPLTSGGAFGQFF.

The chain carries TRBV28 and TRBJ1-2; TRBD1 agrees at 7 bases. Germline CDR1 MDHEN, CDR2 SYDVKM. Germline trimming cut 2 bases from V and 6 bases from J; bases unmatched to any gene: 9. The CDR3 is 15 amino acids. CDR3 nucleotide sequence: TGTGCCAGCAGTTTAAAGGCCAGGGGGGGAAATGGCTACACCTTC. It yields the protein CASSLKARGGNGYTF.

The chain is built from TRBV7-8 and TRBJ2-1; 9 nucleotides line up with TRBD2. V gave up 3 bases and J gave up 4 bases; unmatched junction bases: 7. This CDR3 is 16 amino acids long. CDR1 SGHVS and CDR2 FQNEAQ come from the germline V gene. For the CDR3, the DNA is TGTGCCAGCAGCTTTCTTCCGGGACTAGCATACAATGAGCAGTTCTTC. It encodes CASSFLPGLAYNEQFF.

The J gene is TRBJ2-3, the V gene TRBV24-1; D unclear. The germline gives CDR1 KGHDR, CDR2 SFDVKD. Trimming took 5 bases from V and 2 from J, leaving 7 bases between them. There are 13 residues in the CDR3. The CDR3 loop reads CATSGGLTDTQYF. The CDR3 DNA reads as TGTGCCACCAGTGGTGGGCTCACAGATACGCAGTATTTT.

The CDR3 coding sequence is TGTGCCAGCAGTTACGCGGGACAGGGGGAGAACGCTTTCTTT. Translated: CASSYAGQGENAFF. The chain combines TRBV6-5 with TRBJ1-1, with TRBD1 identical over 11 bases. The length of the CDR3 is 14 residues. Germline loops: CDR1 MNHEY, CDR2 SVGAGI. V lost 2 bases and J lost 11; bases outside the gene matches: 7.

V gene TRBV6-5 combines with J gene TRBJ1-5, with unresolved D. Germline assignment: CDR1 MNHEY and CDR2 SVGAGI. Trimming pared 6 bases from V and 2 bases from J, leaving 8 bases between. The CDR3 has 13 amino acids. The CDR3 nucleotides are TGTGCCAGCAGAAACGGTGGCAATCAGCCCCAGCATTTT. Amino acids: CASRNGGNQPQHF.

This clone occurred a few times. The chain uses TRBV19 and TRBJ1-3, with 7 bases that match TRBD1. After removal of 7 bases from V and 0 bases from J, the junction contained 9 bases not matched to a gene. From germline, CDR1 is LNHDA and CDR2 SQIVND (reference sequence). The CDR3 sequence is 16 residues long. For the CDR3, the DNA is TGTGCCAGTACTACAGGGGCGTGGAGCTCTGGAAACACCATATATTTT. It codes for CASTTGAWSSGNTIYF.

CDR3 in DNA: TGTGCCAGCAGCTCGAACCAGGGGGGCCTCACAGATACGCAGTATTTT. This translates into CASSSNQGGLTDTQYF. V usage is TRBV7-2 and J usage is TRBJ2-3, with TRBD1 as a possible D gene (7 bases). V lost 4 bases and J lost 2, with 16 bases in between. The CDR3 runs 16 residues. The germline V gene has CDR1 SGHTA and CDR2 FQGNSA. Full variable domain (rest looked up from reference TRBV7-2 and TRBJ2-3): GAGVSQSPSNKVTEKGKDVELRCDPISGHTALYWYRQSLGQGLEFLIYFQGNSAPDKSGLPSDRFSAERTGGSVSTLTIQRTQQEDSAVYLCASSSNQGGLTDTQYFGPGTRLTVL.

DNA of the CDR3: TGTGCCAGCAGCGCCCGGGACAGGGGTTTAACTAATGAAAAACTGTTTTTT. It codes for CASSARDRGLTNEKLFF. This chain uses TRBV5-4 with TRBJ1-4; TRBD1 aligns across 10 bases. Unmatched junction bases numbered 7, after V lost 4 bases and J lost 1 base. The germline V gene has CDR1 SGHNT and CDR2 YYREEE (reference sequence). The length of the CDR3 is 17 residues. Drawing the rest from reference TRBV5-4 and TRBJ1-4, the complete variable domain is ETGVTQSPTHLIKTRGQQVTLRCSSQSGHNTVSWYQQALGQGPQFIFQYYREEENGRGNFPPRFSGLQFPNYSSELNVNALELDDSALYLCASSARDRGLTNEKLFFGSGTQLSVL.

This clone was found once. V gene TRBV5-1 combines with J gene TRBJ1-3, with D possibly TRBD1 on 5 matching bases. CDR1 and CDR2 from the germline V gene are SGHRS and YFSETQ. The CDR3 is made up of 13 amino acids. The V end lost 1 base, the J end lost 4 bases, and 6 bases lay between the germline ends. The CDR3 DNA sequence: TGCGCCAGCAGCTTGAACAGGGGAAACACCATATATTTT. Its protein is CASSLNRGNTIYF.

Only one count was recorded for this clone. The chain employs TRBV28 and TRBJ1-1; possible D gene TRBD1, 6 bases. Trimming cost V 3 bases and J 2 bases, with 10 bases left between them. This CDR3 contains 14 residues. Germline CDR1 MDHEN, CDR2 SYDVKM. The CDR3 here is CASSLPGANTEAFF. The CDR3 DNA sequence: TGTGCCAGCAGTTTGCCAGGGGCAAACACTGAAGCTTTCTTT. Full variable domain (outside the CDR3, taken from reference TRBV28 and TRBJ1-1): DVKVTQSSRYLVKRTGEKVFLECVQDMDHENMFWYRQDPGLGLRLIYFSYDVKMKEKGDIPEGYSVSREKKERFSLILESASTNQTSMYLCASSLPGANTEAFFGQGTRLTVV.

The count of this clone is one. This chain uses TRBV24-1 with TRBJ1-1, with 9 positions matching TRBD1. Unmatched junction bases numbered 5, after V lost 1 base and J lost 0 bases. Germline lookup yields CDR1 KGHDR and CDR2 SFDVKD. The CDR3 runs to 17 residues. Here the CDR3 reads CATSDLTDRGMNTEAFF. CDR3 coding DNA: TGTGCCACCAGTGATTTAACGGACAGGGGAATGAACACTGAAGCTTTCTTT.

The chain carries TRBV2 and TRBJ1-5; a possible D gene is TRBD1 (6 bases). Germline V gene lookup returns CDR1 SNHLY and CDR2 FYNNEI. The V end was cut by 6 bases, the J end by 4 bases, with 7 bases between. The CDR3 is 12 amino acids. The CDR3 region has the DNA TGTGCCAGCAGCAGGGGAAATCAGCCCCAGCATTTT. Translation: CASSRGNQPQHF.

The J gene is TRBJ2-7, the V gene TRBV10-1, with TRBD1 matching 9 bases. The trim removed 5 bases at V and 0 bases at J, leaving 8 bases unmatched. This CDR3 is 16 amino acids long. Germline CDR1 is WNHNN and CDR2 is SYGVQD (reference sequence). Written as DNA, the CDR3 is TGCGCCAGCAGTCTTCCGGGACAGGGCCTCTCCTACGAGCAGTACTTC. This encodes CASSLPGQGLSYEQYF.

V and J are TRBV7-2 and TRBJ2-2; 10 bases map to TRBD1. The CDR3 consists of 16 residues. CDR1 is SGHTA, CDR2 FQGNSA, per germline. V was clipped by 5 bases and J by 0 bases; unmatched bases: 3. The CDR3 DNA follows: TGTGCCAGCAGCGTCGGACAGGGGGCGAACACCGGGGAGCTGTTTTTT. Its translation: CASSVGQGANTGELFF.

CDR3 sequence: CASSASRDYGYTF. The DNA for the CDR3 is TGTGCCAGCAGCGCCTCCCGGGACTATGGCTACACCTTC. This chain links TRBV7-9 with TRBJ1-2, with no clear D. Germline CDR1 SEHNR, CDR2 FQNEAQ (reference sequence). V lost 5 bases, J lost 3 bases, and 10 bases lay in between. This CDR3 contains 13 residues.

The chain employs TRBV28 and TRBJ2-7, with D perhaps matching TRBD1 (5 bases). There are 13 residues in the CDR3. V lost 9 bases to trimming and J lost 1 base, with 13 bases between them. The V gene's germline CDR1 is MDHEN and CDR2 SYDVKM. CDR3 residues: CASAGSLSYEQYF. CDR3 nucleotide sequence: TGTGCCAGTGCAGGGTCCTTATCCTACGAGCAGTACTTC.

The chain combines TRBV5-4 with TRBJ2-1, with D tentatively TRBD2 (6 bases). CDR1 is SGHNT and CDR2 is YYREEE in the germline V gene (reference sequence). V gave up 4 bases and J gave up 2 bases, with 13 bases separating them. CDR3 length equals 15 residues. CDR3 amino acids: CASSRDSVAYNEQFF. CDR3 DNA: TGTGCCAGCAGCAGGGACTCCGTGGCCTACAATGAGCAGTTCTTC.

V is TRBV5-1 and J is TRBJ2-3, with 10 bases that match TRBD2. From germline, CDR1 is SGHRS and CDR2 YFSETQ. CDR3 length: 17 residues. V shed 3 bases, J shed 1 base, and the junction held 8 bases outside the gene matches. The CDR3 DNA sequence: TGCGCCAGCAGCTCAAACTTAGCGGGGGGAGGCACAGATACGCAGTATTTT. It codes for CASSSNLAGGGTDTQYF.

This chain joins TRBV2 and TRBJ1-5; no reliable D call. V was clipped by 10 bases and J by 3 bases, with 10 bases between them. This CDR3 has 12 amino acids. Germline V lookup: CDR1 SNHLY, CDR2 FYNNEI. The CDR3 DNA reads TGTGCCACCGGACTCGACAATCAGCCCCAGCATTTT. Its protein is CATGLDNQPQHF.

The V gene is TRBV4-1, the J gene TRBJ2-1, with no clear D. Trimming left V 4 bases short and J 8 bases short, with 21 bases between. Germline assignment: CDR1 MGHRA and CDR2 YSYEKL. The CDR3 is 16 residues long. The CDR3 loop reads CASSPPAWLDDHEQFF. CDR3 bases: TGCGCCAGCAGCCCCCCGGCATGGTTGGACGATCATGAGCAGTTCTTC.

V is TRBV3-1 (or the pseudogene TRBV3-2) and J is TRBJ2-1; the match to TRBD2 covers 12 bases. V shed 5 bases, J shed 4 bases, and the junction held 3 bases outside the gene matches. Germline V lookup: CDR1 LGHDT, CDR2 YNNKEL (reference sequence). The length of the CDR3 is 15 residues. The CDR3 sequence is CASSKLAGGYNEQFF. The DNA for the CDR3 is TGTGCCAGCAGCAAACTAGCGGGGGGATACAATGAGCAGTTCTTC.